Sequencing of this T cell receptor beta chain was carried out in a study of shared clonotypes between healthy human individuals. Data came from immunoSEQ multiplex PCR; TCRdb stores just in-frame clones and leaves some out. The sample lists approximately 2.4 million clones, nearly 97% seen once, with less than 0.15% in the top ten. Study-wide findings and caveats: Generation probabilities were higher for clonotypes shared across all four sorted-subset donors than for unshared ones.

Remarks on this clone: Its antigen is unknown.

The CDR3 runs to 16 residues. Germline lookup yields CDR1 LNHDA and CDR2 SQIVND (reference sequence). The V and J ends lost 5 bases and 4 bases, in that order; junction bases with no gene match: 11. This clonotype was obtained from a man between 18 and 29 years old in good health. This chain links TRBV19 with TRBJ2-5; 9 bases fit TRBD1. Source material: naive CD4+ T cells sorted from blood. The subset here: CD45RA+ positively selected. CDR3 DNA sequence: TGTGCCAGTAGTTCGGGACAGGGTTTTTTAGGAGAGACCCAGTACTTC. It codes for CASSSGQGFLGETQYF.